This passage covers 28 T cell receptor beta chains from one sample sequenced in a study of OX40 agonist ivuxolimab in advanced cancers. Clones were read by immunoSEQ multiplex PCR, and TCRdb kept only the in-frame ones, dropping some. The top ten clones hold about 0.3% of a sample with tens of thousands of clones, roughly 84% of them seen once. The starting material was CD4+ or CD8+ T cells sorted from blood, obtained in a trial of the OX40 agonist ivuxolimab. The receptors shown here come from an adult with an advanced solid tumor such as melanoma, head and neck, liver or kidney cancer.

The chain is built from TRBV10-2 and TRBJ2-7; tentatively, D is TRBD1 (5 bases). Trimming removed 6 bases at V and 3 bases at J, with 12 bases between. The CDR3 loop spans 13 amino acids. Germline V gene lookup returns CDR1 WSHSY and CDR2 SAAADI. The CDR3 reads CASRDTFLYEQYF. The CDR3 DNA reads as TGCGCCAGCAGGGACACTTTCCTCTACGAGCAGTACTTC.

There are a few counts of this clone. This chain joins TRBV27 and TRBJ2-1; no definite D call. Per the germline V gene, CDR1 is MNHEY and CDR2 is SMNVEV (reference sequence). V was shortened by 4 bases and J by 0 bases, with 7 bases between the two germline ends. The CDR3 loop spans 14 amino acids. CDR3 protein: CASSSFSSYNEQFF. For the CDR3, the DNA is TGTGCCAGCAGTTCCTTTAGCTCCTACAATGAGCAGTTCTTC.

J is TRBJ1-1 and V is TRBV6-1, with 7 bases matching TRBD1. The CDR3 has 13 residues. Germline V gene sequence: CDR1 MNHNS, CDR2 SASEGT. V lost 7 bases and J lost 0; bases outside the gene matches: 2. CDR3 coding DNA: TGTGCCAGCAATAGGGGGCTGAACACTGAAGCTTTCTTT. Its translation is CASNRGLNTEAFF.

The genes are TRBV18 and TRBJ2-5, with D unresolved. CDR1 and CDR2 (germline): KGHSH, LQKENI. The CDR3 is 12 residues long. V was pared by 4 bases and J by 4 bases, with 7 bases between. The CDR3 nucleotides read TGTGCCAGCTCACGTGAGAGAGAGACCCAGTACTTC. It yields the protein CASSRERETQYF.

The J gene is TRBJ2-3, the V gene TRBV9; D uncertain. Trimming took off 0 bases at V and 4 bases at J, with 12 bases between the two ends. Germline CDR1 SGDLS, CDR2 YYNGEE. The CDR3 covers 15 residues. The CDR3 DNA reads as TGTGCCAGCAGCGTAGACACCGTAGGATCAGATACGCAGTATTTT. It is translated as CASSVDTVGSDTQYF.

The rearrangement uses TRBV5-4 and TRBJ2-3, with D hard to call. The V and J ends lost 3 bases and 4 bases respectively, with 21 bases between them. CDR3 length equals 17 residues. Germline V gene sequence: CDR1 SGHNT, CDR2 YYREEE (reference sequence). The CDR3 loop reads CASSSLDSRVGPDTQYF. CDR3 nucleotides: TGTGCCAGCAGCTCTCTCGACTCCAGAGTAGGGCCAGATACGCAGTATTTT.

The rearrangement uses TRBV2 and TRBJ1-4; 9 positions match TRBD1. V lost 10 bases to trimming and J lost 7 bases; unmatched junction nucleotides: 7. Germline CDR1 is SNHLY and CDR2 is FYNNEI. This CDR3 has 13 residues. CDR3 amino acids: CATQQGAREKLFF. The DNA for the CDR3 is TGTGCCACCCAACAGGGGGCGCGTGAAAAACTGTTTTTT.

The chain joins TRBV10-3 to TRBJ2-3, with a weak D call TRBD2 (5 bases). V shed 3 bases and J shed 2 bases, with 18 bases lying between them. This CDR3 contains 17 residues. Germline V gene lookup returns CDR1 ENHRY and CDR2 SYGVKD. CDR3 sequence (DNA): TGTGCCATCAGTGACACGGCTAGCTTAAGGATCACAGATACGCAGTATTTT. Translated: CAISDTASLRITDTQYF.

The V gene is TRBV4-2, the J gene TRBJ2-7; 11 bases agree with TRBD1. CDR3 length equals 17 residues. Germline V gene lookup returns CDR1 LGHNA and CDR2 YNFKEQ. With 0 bases clipped from V and 2 bases from J, the junction kept 6 bases outside the gene matches. CDR3 protein: CASSQDTRGQGAYEQYF. For the CDR3, the DNA is TGTGCCAGCAGCCAAGATACGAGGGGACAGGGGGCCTACGAGCAGTACTTC.

This chain joins TRBV19 and TRBJ1-2; perhaps TRBD1 as D (6 bases). This CDR3 region has 14 residues. Germline V gene lookup returns CDR1 LNHDA and CDR2 SQIVND (reference sequence). Trimming shortened V by 5 bases and J by 4 bases, and 14 bases separated the two germline ends. CDR3 nucleotide sequence: TGTGCCAGTAGTTCCTCGGACAGAGCCTATGGCTACACCTTC. This translates into CASSSSDRAYGYTF.

J is TRBJ2-7 and V is TRBV10-1, with D unclear. This CDR3 is 17 amino acids long. CDR1 WNHNN and CDR2 SYGVQD come from the germline V gene (reference sequence). The ends were cut back, 6 bases at V and 0 bases at J, with 21 bases in the middle. CDR3 region: CASRSDPLRLDSYEQYF. The CDR3 coding sequence is TGCGCCAGCAGATCCGACCCACTTAGACTGGACTCCTACGAGCAGTACTTC.

V gene TRBV4-2 combines with J gene TRBJ2-7; D not certain. From germline, CDR1 is LGHNA and CDR2 YNFKEQ. This CDR3 is 18 amino acids long. With 4 bases removed from V and 0 bases from J, the gap between germline ends came to 22 bases. DNA for the CDR3: TGTGCCAGCAGCCCCGAGTCGACCTGGACGACAAGCTCCTACGAGCAGTACTTC. This sequence encodes CASSPESTWTTSSYEQYF.

This chain joins TRBV10-1 and TRBJ2-3, with D possibly being TRBD2 (6 bases). The CDR3 has 14 residues. Per germline, CDR1 WNHNN and CDR2 SYGVQD (reference sequence). V gave up 5 bases and J gave up 3 bases, with 12 bases separating them. CDR3 DNA sequence: TGCGCCAGCAGTTCCACGGGGGAGACAGATACGCAGTATTTT. Encoded protein: CASSSTGETDTQYF.

This clone was counted a few times. DNA for the CDR3: TGCGCCAGCAGTCACGGCCCAGGGAACAACCAAGAGACCCAGTACTTC. Its protein product is CASSHGPGNNQETQYF. The chain couples TRBV23-1 to TRBJ2-5; D is possibly TRBD1 (5 bases). TRBV23-1 is designated an ORF whose function remains uncertain. This CDR3 has 16 amino acids. Deletions cut 3 bases from V and 0 bases from J, with 14 bases between.

This chain links TRBV11-2 with TRBJ2-3, with 12 bases identical to TRBD2. The germline CDR1 and CDR2 sequences are SGHAT and FQNNGV. Trimming cost V 5 bases and J 4 bases; bases outside gene matches: 16. This CDR3 has 19 amino acids. The CDR3 reads CASSPHLPGLAGISDTQYF. CDR3 nucleotides: TGTGCCAGCAGCCCCCACCTCCCCGGACTAGCGGGGATCTCAGATACGCAGTATTTT.

The rearrangement uses TRBV10-3 and TRBJ1-1, with D perhaps TRBD1 (5 bases). Trimming stripped 2 bases from V and 1 base from J, with 11 bases between. Germline V CDR1 and CDR2: ENHRY, SYGVKD. CDR3 size: 15 residues. The CDR3 DNA follows: TGTGCCATCAGTGAGACCGGGGCCAAGAACACTGAAGCTTTCTTT. Residues: CAISETGAKNTEAFF.

This rearrangement joins TRBV18 to TRBJ1-2, with D perhaps matching TRBD1 (5 bases). The CDR3 totals 19 residues. Germline lookup yields CDR1 KGHSH and CDR2 LQKENI. Trimming took off 2 bases at V and 0 bases at J, with 22 bases between the two ends. The CDR3 loop is CASSPEGHKGQGANYGYTF. Written as DNA, the CDR3 is TGTGCCAGCTCACCAGAGGGGCACAAGGGCCAAGGCGCTAACTATGGCTACACCTTC.

The chain couples TRBV4-1 to TRBJ2-3; 10 positions match TRBD1. Per germline, CDR1 MGHRA and CDR2 YSYEKL. This CDR3 has 16 amino acids. J lost 2 bases, V lost 3 bases, and 5 bases had no gene match. CDR3 nucleotides: TGCGCCAGCAGCCAGGGGACAGGGGCCCCCACAGATACGCAGTATTTT. Translated, it gives CASSQGTGAPTDTQYF.

CDR3 region: CASSGELSSYNEQFF. CDR3 in DNA: TGTGCCAGCAGCGGGGAGCTCAGCTCCTACAATGAGCAGTTCTTC. This sequence joins TRBV7-3 and TRBJ2-1, with D possibly TRBD2 on 5 matching bases. V shed 5 bases and J shed 0 bases, with 11 bases lying between them. This CDR3 has 15 residues. Germline assignment: CDR1 SGHTA and CDR2 FQGTGA.

Notes on this clone: Relative to the germline gene, one junction end is altered; a read error may explain this. This rearrangement joins TRBV6-6 to TRBJ1-4; 10 bases are shared with TRBD1. The germline V gene has CDR1 MNHNY and CDR2 SVGAGI (reference sequence). The CDR3 runs to 14 residues. In DNA, the CDR3 is TGTGTCAGCAGGACAGGGGGTAGGAATGAAAAACTGTTTTTT. Translation gives CVSRTGGRNEKLFF.

This chain uses TRBV2 with TRBJ2-5; D gene uncertain. Per the germline V gene, CDR1 is SNHLY and CDR2 is FYNNEI. Trimming shortened V by 2 bases and J by 8 bases, and 12 bases separated the two germline ends. This CDR3 has 13 residues. This CDR3 reads CASSELAWGTQYF. The CDR3, as DNA: TGTGCCAGCAGTGAACTGGCCTGGGGAACCCAGTACTTC.

This clone was counted a few times. This chain uses TRBV27 with TRBJ1-1; no clear D. Germline V gives CDR1 MNHEY, CDR2 SMNVEV (reference sequence). This CDR3 contains 15 residues. V shed 3 bases and J shed 1 base, with 12 bases lying between them. CDR3 coding DNA: TGTGCCAGCAGTTTCACTAGCCGGCAGAACACTGAAGCTTTCTTT. This encodes CASSFTSRQNTEAFF.

This rearrangement joins TRBV6-5 to TRBJ1-1; D perhaps matches TRBD1 (5 bases). CDR1 is MNHEY and CDR2 is SVGAGI in the germline V gene. CDR3 size: 12 residues. V was trimmed by 6 bases and J by 0 bases, leaving 5 bases between them. CDR3 nucleotides: TGTGCCAGCAGGACAGTGAACACTGAAGCTTTCTTT. Its translation is CASRTVNTEAFF.

Only one count was recorded for this clone. The J gene is TRBJ2-1, the V gene TRBV5-1; TRBD2 matches 11 bases. CDR1 and CDR2 from the germline V gene are SGHRS and YFSETQ. V lost 0 bases and J lost 8; bases outside the gene matches: 10. The CDR3 is 17 amino acids. The CDR3 bases are TGCGCCAGCAGCTTGGCCCTTGATAGCGGGGGGGTACATGAGCAGTTCTTC. Translated, it gives CASSLALDSGGVHEQFF.

The CDR3 DNA reads as TGTGCCTGGAGTTATCGCGCTTTAACGGGTACGCAGTATTTT. Translated: CAWSYRALTGTQYF. The genes are TRBV30 and TRBJ2-3; no reliable D call. The length of the CDR3 is 14 residues. The germline V gene has CDR1 GTSNPN and CDR2 SVGIG (reference sequence). V gave up 2 bases and J gave up 8 bases, with 17 bases separating them.

The chain couples TRBV7-2 to TRBJ2-7; D unresolved. Trimming took off 1 base at V and 3 bases at J, with 16 bases between the two ends. The CDR3 length is 16 residues. The germline V gene encodes CDR1 SGHTA and CDR2 FQGNSA. CDR3 in amino acids: CASSLGMLQLGYEQYF. In nucleotides, the CDR3 is TGTGCCAGCAGCTTAGGCATGTTACAGTTAGGCTACGAGCAGTACTTC.

The chain recombines TRBV5-4 with TRBJ2-3; 9 bases are a match to TRBD1. V was clipped by 2 bases and J by 5 bases; unmatched bases: 9. Per germline, CDR1 SGHNT and CDR2 YYREEE (reference sequence). This CDR3 contains 16 residues. CDR3: CASSLGGQGNRDTQYF. CDR3 in DNA: TGTGCCAGCAGCTTAGGGGGACAGGGCAATAGAGATACGCAGTATTTT.

This sequence joins TRBV9 and TRBJ2-7; D gene uncertain. Germline lookup yields CDR1 SGDLS and CDR2 YYNGEE. V lost 4 bases to trimming and J lost 0 bases, with 14 bases between them. The CDR3 loop spans 15 amino acids. The CDR3 DNA reads TGTGCCAGCAGCCTCAGCCCCCGGAGCTCCTACGAGCAGTACTTC. Translation gives CASSLSPRSSYEQYF.